A selection of T cell receptor beta chains follows, all from one sample in a study of cytomegalovirus exposure and HLA in healthy donors. Data came from immunoSEQ multiplex PCR; TCRdb stores just in-frame clones and leaves some out. The sample yields roughly 200,000 clones, roughly 74% seen once. The sample consisted of PBMCs. Receptors were obtained from a female donor in good health and CMV-seronegative. CDR3s include the opening cysteine and the closing phenylalanine or tryptophan. The order of the fields is V gene, clone size, D gene, J gene, CDR3 DNA, CDR3 protein. D genes are given only for firm matches. Only some rows state a clone size, as once, few, many or a class for expanded clones.

TRBV5-1	.	.	TRBJ1-4	TGCGCCAGCAGCTTGTTCAGGGATCCTTTTTCAACTAATGAAAAACTGTTTTTT	CASSLFRDPFSTNEKLFF
TRBV7-6	.	TRBD2	TRBJ2-7	TGTGCCAGCAGCTCCGGACTAGCGGGAGTGGGCTCCTACGAGCAGTACTTC	CASSSGLAGVGSYEQYF
TRBV5-1	.	TRBD2	TRBJ2-5	TGCGCCAGCAGCCCCTCGTTAGCGGGAGTGTCGGGTGAGCAGTACTTC	CASSPSLAGVSGEQYF
TRBV7-9	.	.	TRBJ1-5	TGTGCCAGCGGACCGATCGGGGGGAGCAATCAGCCCCAGCATTTT	CASGPIGGSNQPQHF
TRBV5-1	.	.	TRBJ2-7	TGCGCCAGCAGCTTAACTGTGTACTCCTACGAGCAGTACTTC	CASSLTVYSYEQYF
TRBV19	.	.	TRBJ1-1	TGTGCCAGTAGCGGATTAGGGGGGGTGAACACTGAAGCTTTCTTT	CASSGLGGVNTEAFF
TRBV9	.	.	TRBJ2-5	TGTGCCAGCAGCGTAGGTCCAGGGGTGGAAGAGACCCAGTACTTC	CASSVGPGVEETQYF
TRBV10-1	.	TRBD1	TRBJ1-4	TGCGCCAGCAGTGACGGTGGCAGGGGGCCTGAAAAACTGTTTTTT	CASSDGGRGPEKLFF
TRBV6-6	once	TRBD2	TRBJ2-7	TGTGCCAGCTACCCCGCTAGCGGGGGCTACGAGCAGTACTTC	CASYPASGGYEQYF
TRBV7-9	few	TRBD1	TRBJ1-2	TGTGCCAGCAGTCAGGACAGGCCGTATGGCTACACCTTC	CASSQDRPYGYTF
TRBV7-2	.	.	TRBJ1-2	TGTGCCAGCAGCCCGGACAAAAGGGAATGGGGCTACACCTTC	CASSPDKREWGYTF
TRBV6-5	few	.	TRBJ2-7	TGTGCCAGCAGTGTTTTGGGGGAGGATTCCTACGAGCAGTACTTC	CASSVLGEDSYEQYF
TRBV4-1	few	TRBD1	TRBJ2-7	TGCGCCAGCAGCCAAGCCGGGACAGGGTATTACGAGCAGTACTTC	CASSQAGTGYYEQYF
TRBV5-1	.	TRBD1	TRBJ2-7	TGCGCCAGCAGCAGGGGACAGGGTCACGAGCAGTACTTC	CASSRGQGHEQYF
TRBV9	.	TRBD1	TRBJ2-3	TGTGCCAGCAGCGTAGCTGGACAGGGTGGCTCAGATACGCAGTATTTT	CASSVAGQGGSDTQYF
TRBV5-6	.	TRBD2	TRBJ2-7	TGTGCCAGCAGCTCCCAGCGGGAGATTTGGTACGAGCAGTACTTC	CASSSQREIWYEQYF
TRBV6-6	.	TRBD1	TRBJ1-3	TGTGCCAGCAGTTACCCGGACAGGCCATTTGAAAACACCATATATTTT	CASSYPDRPFENTIYF
TRBV11-2	once	.	TRBJ1-3	TGTGCCAGCAGCTTTCCCGGACTAAACACCATATATTTT	CASSFPGLNTIYF
TRBV27	.	.	TRBJ2-7	TGTGCCAGCAGCAGGGCGATTGGATTCTACGAGCAGTACTTC	CASSRAIGFYEQYF
TRBV10-1	.	TRBD2	TRBJ2-2	TGCGCCAGTAATGGGAATAGCGGGAGGAGCATCGGGGAGCTGTTTTTT	CASNGNSGRSIGELFF
TRBV9	once	.	TRBJ2-1	TGTGCCAGCAGCGTAGCAGGAGGTAAGCAGTTCTTC	CASSVAGGKQFF
TRBV2	.	TRBD1	TRBJ2-7	TGTGCCAGCAGGGGCTTAAGACAGGGAGACTACGAGCAGTACTTC	CASRGLRQGDYEQYF
TRBV19	.	.	TRBJ1-5	TGTGCCAGTAGTATAGTTCATCAGGGCGGCAATCAGCCCCAGCATTTT	CASSIVHQGGNQPQHF
TRBV5-5	.	TRBD1	TRBJ1-5	TGTGCCAGCAGCATGGACAGGGTTGTAAATCAGCCCCAGCATTTT	CASSMDRVVNQPQHF
TRBV5-1	.	.	TRBJ2-1	TGCGCCAGCAGCTTGGAGCGAGCCAGCTCCTACAATGAGCAGTTCTTC	CASSLERASSYNEQFF
TRBV9	few	.	TRBJ1-2	TGTGCCAGCAGCGTAGGTGGACTCATATACACCTTC	CASSVGGLIYTF
TRBV7-9	few	.	TRBJ2-3	TGTTCCAGCAGCTTAGGGTCTTTGCGGCTTCACACAGATACGCAGTATTTT	CSSSLGSLRLHTDTQYF
TRBV21-1	once	.	TRBJ2-6	TGTGCCTGCCTAGATGAGGGGGCCAACGTCCTGACTTTC	CACLDEGANVLTF
TRBV9	.	.	TRBJ2-5	TGTGCCAGCAGCGTAGCCGGGGTCGGAGAGACCCAGTACTTC	CASSVAGVGETQYF
TRBV5-1	.	.	TRBJ2-7	TGCGCCAGCAGCTCGGGGGTAGCCAGCGGCGATTACGAGCAGTACTTC	CASSSGVASGDYEQYF
TRBV7-8	.	TRBD2	TRBJ2-1	TGTGCCAGCAGCTTGAGGGGGCTAGCGGGAGGGCCAAGTGGTGAGCAGTTCTTC	CASSLRGLAGGPSGEQFF
TRBV5-4	.	TRBD2	TRBJ2-5	TGTGCCAGCAGCTTTGGCGGGGGGGCTGAGACCCAGTACTTC	CASSFGGGAETQYF
TRBV5-1	.	.	TRBJ1-1	TGCGCCAGCAGCTTGGTTCCAGGGCCAGACACTGAAGCTTTCTTT	CASSLVPGPDTEAFF
TRBV4-3	.	.	TRBJ2-3	TGCGCCAGCAGCCAACGGGGATGGTCCGAGATGGTGATACACACAGATACGCAGTATTTT	CASSQRGWSEMVIHTDTQYF
TRBV9	.	.	TRBJ2-2	TGTGCCAGCAGCGTCCGGACAGACAGTAAAACCGGGGAGCTGTTTTTT	CASSVRTDSKTGELFF
TRBV25-1	.	.	TRBJ1-1	TGTGCCAGCAGTGATGTGTCTTTTCGGACAGAACCGAACACTGAAGCTTTCTTT	CASSDVSFRTEPNTEAFF
TRBV5-1	.	.	TRBJ2-6	TGCGCCAGCAGCTCGAGCTCCTCTGGGGCCAACGTCCTGACTTTC	CASSSSSSGANVLTF
TRBV19	.	.	TRBJ1-5	TGTGCCAGTACCATGGGAGGGGTTGGGCAGCCCCAGCATTTT	CASTMGGVGQPQHF